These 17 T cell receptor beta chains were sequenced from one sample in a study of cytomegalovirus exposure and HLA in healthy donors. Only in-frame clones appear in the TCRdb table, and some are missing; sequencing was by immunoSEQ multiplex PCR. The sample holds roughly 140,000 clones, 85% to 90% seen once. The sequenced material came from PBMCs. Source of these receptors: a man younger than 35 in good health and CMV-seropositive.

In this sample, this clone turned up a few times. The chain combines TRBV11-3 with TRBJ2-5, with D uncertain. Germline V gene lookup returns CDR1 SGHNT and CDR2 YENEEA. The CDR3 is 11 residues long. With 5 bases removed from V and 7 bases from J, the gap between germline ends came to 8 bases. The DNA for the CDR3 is TGTGCCAGCAGCCTTCTCAGGACCCAGTACTTC. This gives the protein CASSLLRTQYF.

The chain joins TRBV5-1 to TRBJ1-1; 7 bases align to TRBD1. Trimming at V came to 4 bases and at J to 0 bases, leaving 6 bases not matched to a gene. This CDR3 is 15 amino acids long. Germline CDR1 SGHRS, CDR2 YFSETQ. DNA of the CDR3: TGCGCCAGCAGCCCCCCGGACAGGTTGAACACTGAAGCTTTCTTT. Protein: CASSPPDRLNTEAFF. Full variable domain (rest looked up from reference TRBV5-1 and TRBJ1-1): KAGVTQTPRYLIKTRGQQVTLSCSPISGHRSVSWYQQTPGQGLQFLFEYFSETQRNKGNFPGRFSGRQFSNSRSEMNVSTLELGDSALYLCASSPPDRLNTEAFFGQGTRLTVV.

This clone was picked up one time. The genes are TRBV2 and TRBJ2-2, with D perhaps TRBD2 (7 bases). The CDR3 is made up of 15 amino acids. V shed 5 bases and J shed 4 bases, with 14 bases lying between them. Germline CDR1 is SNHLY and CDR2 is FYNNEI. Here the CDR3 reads CASSMGGPFTGELFF. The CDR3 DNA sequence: TGTGCCAGCAGTATGGGGGGGCCTTTCACCGGGGAGCTGTTTTTT.

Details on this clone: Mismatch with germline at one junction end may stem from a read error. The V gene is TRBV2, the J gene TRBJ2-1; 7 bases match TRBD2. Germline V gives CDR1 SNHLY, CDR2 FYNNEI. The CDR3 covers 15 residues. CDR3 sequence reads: CASSQAGRYYNEQFF. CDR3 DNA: TGTGCCAGCAGTCAAGCGGGGCGGTACTACAATGAGCAGTTCTTC.

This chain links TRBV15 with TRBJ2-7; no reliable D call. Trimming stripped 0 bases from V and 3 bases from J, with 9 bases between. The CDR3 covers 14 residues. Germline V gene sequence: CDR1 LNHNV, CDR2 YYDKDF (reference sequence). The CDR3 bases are TGTGCCACCAGCAGAGAAAAGTTCAGCTACGAGCAGTACTTC. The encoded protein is CATSREKFSYEQYF.

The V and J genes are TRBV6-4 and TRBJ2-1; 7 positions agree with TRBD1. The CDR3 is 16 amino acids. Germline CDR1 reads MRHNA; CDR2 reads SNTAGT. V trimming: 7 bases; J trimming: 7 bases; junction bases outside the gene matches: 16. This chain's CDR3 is CASTDPLRDRYNEQFF. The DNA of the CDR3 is TGTGCCAGCACTGATCCTCTCCGGGACAGATATAATGAGCAGTTCTTC.

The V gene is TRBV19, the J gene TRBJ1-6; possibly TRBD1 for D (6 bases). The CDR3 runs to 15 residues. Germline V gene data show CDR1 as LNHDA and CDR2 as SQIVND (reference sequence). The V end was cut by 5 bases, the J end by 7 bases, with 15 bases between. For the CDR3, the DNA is TGTGCCAGTAGTGATCACGGGACACGGAATTCACCCCTCCACTTT. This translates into CASSDHGTRNSPLHF.

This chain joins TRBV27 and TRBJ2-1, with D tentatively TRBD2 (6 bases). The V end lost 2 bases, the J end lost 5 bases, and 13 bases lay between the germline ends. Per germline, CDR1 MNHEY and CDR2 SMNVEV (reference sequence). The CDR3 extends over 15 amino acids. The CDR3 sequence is CASSLIGDFNNEQFF. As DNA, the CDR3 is TGTGCCAGCAGTTTAATAGGGGACTTCAACAATGAGCAGTTCTTC.

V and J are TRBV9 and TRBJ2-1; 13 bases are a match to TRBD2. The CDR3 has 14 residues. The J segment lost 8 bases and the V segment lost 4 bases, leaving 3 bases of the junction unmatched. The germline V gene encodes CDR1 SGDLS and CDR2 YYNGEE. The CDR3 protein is CASSRTSGGYEQFF. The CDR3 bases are TGTGCCAGCAGCCGGACTAGCGGGGGCTATGAGCAGTTCTTC.

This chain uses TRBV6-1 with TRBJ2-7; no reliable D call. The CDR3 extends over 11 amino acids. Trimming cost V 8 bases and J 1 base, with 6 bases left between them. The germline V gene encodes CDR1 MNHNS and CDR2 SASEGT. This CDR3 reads CASFHSYEQYF. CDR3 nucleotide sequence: TGTGCCAGCTTTCATTCCTACGAGCAGTACTTC.

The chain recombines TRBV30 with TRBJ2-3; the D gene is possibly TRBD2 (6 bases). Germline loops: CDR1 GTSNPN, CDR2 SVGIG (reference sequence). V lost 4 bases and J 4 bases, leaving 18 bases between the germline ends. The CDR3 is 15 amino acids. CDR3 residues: CAWTDPGGAADTQYF. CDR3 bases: TGTGCCTGGACTGATCCGGGCGGGGCCGCAGATACGCAGTATTTT.

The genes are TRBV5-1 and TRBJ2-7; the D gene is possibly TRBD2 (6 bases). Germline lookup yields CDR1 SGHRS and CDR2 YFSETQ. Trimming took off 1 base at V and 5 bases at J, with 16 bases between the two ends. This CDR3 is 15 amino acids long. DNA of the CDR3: TGCGCCAGCAGCTTGAATCTAGCGCGCAATAACGAGCAGTACTTC. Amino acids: CASSLNLARNNEQYF.

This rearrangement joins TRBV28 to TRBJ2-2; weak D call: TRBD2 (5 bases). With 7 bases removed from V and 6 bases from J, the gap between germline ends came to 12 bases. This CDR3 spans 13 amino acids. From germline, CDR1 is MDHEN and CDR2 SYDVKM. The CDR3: CASKKGGSGELFF. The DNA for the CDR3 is TGTGCCAGCAAGAAAGGAGGCTCCGGGGAGCTGTTTTTT.

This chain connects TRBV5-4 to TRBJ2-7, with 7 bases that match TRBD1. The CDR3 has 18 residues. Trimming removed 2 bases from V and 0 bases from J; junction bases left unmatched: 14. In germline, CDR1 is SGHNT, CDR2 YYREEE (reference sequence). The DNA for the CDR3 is TGTGCCAGCAGCTTCCGGGACAGTCGATGGTCTAGCTCCTACGAGCAGTACTTC. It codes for CASSFRDSRWSSSYEQYF.

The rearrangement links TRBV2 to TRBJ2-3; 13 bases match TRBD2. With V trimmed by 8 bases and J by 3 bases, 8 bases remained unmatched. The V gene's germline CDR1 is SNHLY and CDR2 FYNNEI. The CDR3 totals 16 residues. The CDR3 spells CASCRLAGGLTDTQYF. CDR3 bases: TGTGCCAGCTGCCGACTAGCGGGAGGATTGACAGATACGCAGTATTTT.

CDR3 nucleotide sequence: TGTGCCAGCAGCCCACGCCAGGGATCGAACACTGAAGCTTTCTTT. Protein: CASSPRQGSNTEAFF. V and J are TRBV11-2 and TRBJ1-1, with D possibly being TRBD1 (5 bases). Trimming took off 5 bases at V and 1 base at J, with 14 bases between the two ends. This CDR3 has 15 amino acids. In germline, CDR1 is SGHAT, CDR2 FQNNGV.

This CDR3 is CASSLRGGNTEAFF. The CDR3 region has the DNA TGTGCCAGCAGTTTGCGAGGTGGGAACACTGAAGCTTTCTTT. The chain is built from TRBV27 and TRBJ1-1; no definite D call. V dropped 3 bases and J dropped 1 base, with 9 bases sitting between them. Per the germline V gene, CDR1 is MNHEY and CDR2 is SMNVEV (reference sequence). The CDR3 sequence is 14 residues long.